A single sample gave rise to the 18 T cell receptor beta chains below, sequenced in a study of T cell responses to AZD1222 COVID-19 vaccine. Sequenced by immunoSEQ multiplex PCR; TCRdb stores in-frame clones only, minus some. The sample yields under 110,000 clones, approximately 87% seen once. The sample in question was peripheral blood, obtained 28 days after the second AZD1222 dose. These receptors all stem from an adult who received the AZD1222 COVID-19 vaccine.

The chain couples TRBV5-1 to TRBJ1-3; D perhaps matches TRBD1 (5 bases). The CDR3 has 14 residues. CDR1 and CDR2 from the germline V gene are SGHRS and YFSETQ. The V end was cut by 4 bases, the J end by 2 bases, with 10 bases between. CDR3 region: CASSPQGTGNTIYF. CDR3 bases: TGCGCCAGCAGCCCGCAGGGTACTGGAAACACCATATATTTT.

This sequence joins TRBV7-2 and TRBJ1-1; tentative D call: TRBD1 (5 bases). The CDR3 loop spans 14 amino acids. V was pared by 0 bases and J by 8 bases, with 13 bases between. Germline V gives CDR1 SGHTA, CDR2 FQGNSA. The CDR3 sequence: CASSLAFGEGEAFF. In DNA form, the CDR3 reads TGTGCCAGCAGCTTAGCGTTTGGGGAGGGGGAAGCTTTCTTT.

V usage is TRBV5-6 and J usage is TRBJ1-2, with 9 nucleotides matching TRBD1. After removal of 0 bases from V and 6 bases from J, the junction contained 6 bases not matched to a gene. The CDR3 sequence is 15 residues long. CDR1 is SGHDT, CDR2 YYEEEE, per germline. The CDR3 sequence is CASSLGPQGADGYTF. For the CDR3, the DNA is TGTGCCAGCAGCTTGGGGCCACAGGGGGCGGATGGCTACACCTTC.

The rearrangement uses TRBV6-2 or TRBV6-3 and TRBJ2-2, with 8 nucleotides matching TRBD2. Trimming at V came to 2 bases and at J to 6 bases, leaving 5 bases not matched to a gene. This CDR3 has 15 residues. Germline V lookup: CDR1 MNHEY, CDR2 SVGEGT. The DNA of the CDR3 is TGTGCCAGCAGTTACGTTGCGGGAGGCGCCGGGGAGCTGTTTTTT. Its translation: CASSYVAGGAGELFF.

This clone occurred a few times. The genes are TRBV3-1 (or the pseudogene TRBV3-2) and TRBJ1-5, with no clear D. The germline CDR1 and CDR2 sequences are LGHDT and YNNKEL (reference sequence). Trimming left V 1 base short and J 6 bases short, with 10 bases between. This CDR3 is 14 amino acids long. CDR3 sequence: CASSQVRGGQPQHF. The CDR3 DNA reads as TGTGCCAGCAGCCAAGTTCGGGGAGGTCAGCCCCAGCATTTT.

In its sample, this clone was seen once. The chain uses TRBV7-9 and TRBJ1-4; the D gene is possibly TRBD1 (5 bases). The CDR3 contains 14 residues. V was shortened by 1 base and J by 8 bases, with 11 bases between the two germline ends. Germline CDR1 SEHNR, CDR2 FQNEAQ (reference sequence). CDR3 sequence: CASSLGQGREKLFF. The DNA of the CDR3 is TGTGCCAGCAGCTTAGGGCAGGGTCGCGAAAAACTGTTTTTT.

The chain joins TRBV27 to TRBJ2-1; TRBD2 matches 7 bases. The germline gives CDR1 MNHEY, CDR2 SMNVEV (reference sequence). V was pared by 5 bases and J by 13 bases, with 8 bases of the junction left unmatched. This CDR3 region has 12 residues. In DNA, the CDR3 is TGTGCCAGCAGTCCGACCGGGGGGAAACAGTTCTTC. Translating gives CASSPTGGKQFF.

The J gene is TRBJ2-2, the V gene TRBV27; TRBD1 matches 9 bases. In germline, CDR1 is MNHEY, CDR2 SMNVEV (reference sequence). V lost 9 bases to trimming and J lost 4 bases; unmatched junction nucleotides: 9. The CDR3 extends over 15 amino acids. DNA of the CDR3: TGTGCCAGTCAGCCGGGACAGGGAGGCACCGGGGAGCTGTTTTTT. Translation gives CASQPGQGGTGELFF.

The chain joins TRBV5-1 to TRBJ2-3, with D perhaps TRBD2 (7 bases). This CDR3 has 17 amino acids. CDR1 and CDR2 from the germline V gene are SGHRS and YFSETQ. V shed 1 base and J shed 7 bases, with 22 bases lying between them. The CDR3 protein is CASSLTLQGLAANTQYF. The CDR3 bases are TGCGCCAGCAGCTTGACATTGCAGGGGCTAGCGGCAAATACGCAGTATTTT.

This sequence joins TRBV5-1 and TRBJ2-7, with 9 bases matching TRBD1. V dropped 8 bases and J dropped 5; count of bases not matched to a gene: 17. Germline assignment: CDR1 SGHRS and CDR2 YFSETQ. The CDR3 extends over 16 amino acids. The CDR3: CASAPGVGDRAHEQYF. The DNA of the CDR3 is TGCGCCAGTGCACCCGGAGTAGGGGACAGGGCCCACGAGCAGTACTTC.

V and J are TRBV9 and TRBJ1-4; a weak D match, TRBD1 (6 bases). The CDR3 runs to 15 residues. Germline CDR1 and CDR2: SGDLS and YYNGEE. The ends were cut back, 6 bases at V and 3 bases at J, with 15 bases in the middle. DNA of the CDR3: TGTGCCAGCACCCAAGGGGGGTCAGCTAATGAAAAACTGTTTTTT. This encodes CASTQGGSANEKLFF.

This clone was observed a handful of times. J is TRBJ2-5 and V is TRBV6-5, with TRBD1 as a possible D gene (5 bases). The CDR3 sequence is 13 residues long. V lost 6 bases, J lost 2 bases, and 10 bases lay in between. In germline, CDR1 is MNHEY, CDR2 SVGAGI. CDR3 residues: CASSRREQETQYF. The DNA of the CDR3 is TGTGCCAGCAGCCGCAGGGAACAAGAGACCCAGTACTTC.

V gene TRBV28 combines with J gene TRBJ2-2; D ambiguous. Germline assignment: CDR1 MDHEN and CDR2 SYDVKM. V was pared by 7 bases and J by 4 bases, with 13 bases between. This CDR3 is built from 14 residues. The CDR3 region is CASIKGSPTGELFF. CDR3 DNA: TGTGCCAGCATAAAAGGGTCCCCCACCGGGGAGCTGTTTTTT. Full variable domain (remainder filled in from reference TRBV28 and TRBJ2-2): DVKVTQSSRYLVKRTGEKVFLECVQDMDHENMFWYRQDPGLGLRLIYFSYDVKMKEKGDIPEGYSVSREKKERFSLILESASTNQTSMYLCASIKGSPTGELFFGEGSRLTVL.

The chain combines TRBV24-1 with TRBJ2-2, with 7 nucleotides matching TRBD1. CDR1 and CDR2 from the germline V gene are KGHDR and SFDVKD. V was pared by 3 bases and J by 4 bases, with 7 bases of the junction left unmatched. The CDR3 has 16 residues. The chain's CDR3 is CATSDIRDRPTGELFF. The DNA of the CDR3 is TGTGCCACCAGTGATATAAGGGACAGACCCACCGGGGAGCTGTTTTTT.

The chain carries TRBV5-5 and TRBJ2-7; D gene ambiguous. The CDR3 runs 15 residues. Germline V CDR1 and CDR2: SGHKS, YYEKEE (reference sequence). The V end lost 4 bases, the J end lost 6 bases, and 20 bases lay between the germline ends. The CDR3 coding sequence is TGTGCCAGCAGCCCCCTTTTTTTGTCTATCAGCGAGCAGTACTTC. Protein: CASSPLFLSISEQYF. Based on the CDR3 plus reference TRBV5-5 and TRBJ2-7, the full variable domain is DAGVTQSPTHLIKTRGQQVTLRCSPISGHKSVSWYQQVLGQGPQFIFQYYEKEERGRGNFPDRFSARQFPNYSSELNVNALLLGDSALYLCASSPLFLSISEQYFGPGTRLTVT.

J is TRBJ2-6 and V is TRBV7-8; D not resolved. V dropped 2 bases and J dropped 0 bases, with 14 bases sitting between them. There are 18 residues in the CDR3. In germline, CDR1 is SGHVS, CDR2 FQNEAQ. In DNA form, the CDR3 reads TGTGCCAGCAGCTTAATTCAGGCCGGGCTCTCTGGGGCCAACGTCCTGACTTTC. Amino acid sequence: CASSLIQAGLSGANVLTF.

V and J are TRBV19 and TRBJ1-5; possible D gene TRBD1, 5 bases. In germline, CDR1 is LNHDA, CDR2 SQIVND (reference sequence). Trimming took off 1 base at V and 4 bases at J, with 17 bases between the two ends. The CDR3 contains 17 residues. CDR3 DNA sequence: TGTGCCAGTAGTATAGCCCCCAGGGCTGTTCGAAATCAGCCCCAGCATTTT. Translating gives CASSIAPRAVRNQPQHF.

This chain connects TRBV19 to TRBJ1-2; perhaps TRBD1 as D (6 bases). There are 13 residues in the CDR3. Germline values: CDR1 LNHDA, CDR2 SQIVND (reference sequence). V was pared by 7 bases and J by 0 bases, with 9 bases between. In nucleotides, the CDR3 is TGTGCCAGTAAGACAGGAACTAACTATGGCTACACCTTC. Protein sequence: CASKTGTNYGYTF.